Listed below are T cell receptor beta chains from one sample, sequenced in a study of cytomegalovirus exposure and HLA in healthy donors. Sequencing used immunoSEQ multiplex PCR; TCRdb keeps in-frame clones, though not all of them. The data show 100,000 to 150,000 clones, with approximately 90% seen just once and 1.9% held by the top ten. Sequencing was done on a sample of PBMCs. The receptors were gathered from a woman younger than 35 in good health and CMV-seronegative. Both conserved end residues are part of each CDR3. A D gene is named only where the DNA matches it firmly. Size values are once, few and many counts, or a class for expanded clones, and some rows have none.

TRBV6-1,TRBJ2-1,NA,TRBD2,TGTGCCAGCAGTGAAGCGTCGCTAGCGGGCTGGACGAGCTCCTACAATGAGCAGTTCTTC,CASSEASLAGWTSSYNEQFF
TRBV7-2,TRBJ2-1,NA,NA,TGTGCCAGCAGCTTAGGGTCTGTCGCGGGAAAGCAGTTCTTC,CASSLGSVAGKQFF
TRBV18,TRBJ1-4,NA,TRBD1,TGTGCCAGCTCACCTTCGGGACAGGGACTCAAGGGGACTAATGAAAAACTGTTTTTT,CASSPSGQGLKGTNEKLFF
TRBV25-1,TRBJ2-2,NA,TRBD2,TGTGCCAGCAGTGGGACGGGGGGAGGGGAGCTGTTTTTT,CASSGTGGGELFF
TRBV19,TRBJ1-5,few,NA,TGTGCCAGTACCATAGGCAATCAGCCCCAGCATTTT,CASTIGNQPQHF
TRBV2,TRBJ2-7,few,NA,TGTGCCAGCAGTGAAAATCCATACGAGCAGTACTTC,CASSENPYEQYF
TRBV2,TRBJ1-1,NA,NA,TGTGCCAGCAGCACACAGGAAGCTTTCTTT,CASSTQEAFF
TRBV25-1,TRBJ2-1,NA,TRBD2,TGTGCCAGCAGTGAAGACATGACTAGCGAGAACGACAATGAGCAGTTCTTC,CASSEDMTSENDNEQFF
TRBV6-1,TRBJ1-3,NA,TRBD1,TGTGCCAGCAGTGTACTTGGGACAGGGCCTGGAAACACCATATATTTT,CASSVLGTGPGNTIYF
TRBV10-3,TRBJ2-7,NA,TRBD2,TGTGCCATCAGTGAGTCGCCTAGCGGGAGAGTTTACGAGCAGTACTTC,CAISESPSGRVYEQYF
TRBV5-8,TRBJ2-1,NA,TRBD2,TGTGCCAGCAGCTTGGTCAAGCGGGGGTTTAGTTTGTCCTACAATGAGCAGTTCTTC,CASSLVKRGFSLSYNEQFF
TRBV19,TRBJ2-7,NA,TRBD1,TGTGCCAGTAGTATATTTGGGGGACAGGGGTCCTACGAGCAGTACTTC,CASSIFGGQGSYEQYF
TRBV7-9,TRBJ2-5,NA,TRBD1,TGTGCCAGCAGCTTCCCGACAGGGTTGTCGGAGACCCAGTACTTC,CASSFPTGLSETQYF
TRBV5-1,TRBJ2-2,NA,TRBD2,TGCGCCAGCAGTGGTAGCGGGGTCTGGAACACCGGGGAGCTGTTTTTT,CASSGSGVWNTGELFF
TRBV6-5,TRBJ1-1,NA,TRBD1,TGTGCCAGCAGAAATTTCGGGACAGCTGAAGCTTTCTTT,CASRNFGTAEAFF
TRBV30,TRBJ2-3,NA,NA,TGTGCCTGGAGTATACTAGGGAGTCGCACAGATACGCAGTATTTT,CAWSILGSRTDTQYF
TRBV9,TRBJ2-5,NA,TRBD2,TGTGCCAGCAGCGTAGAGGCTAGCGGGGGGGCCGGGCGGAGGGAGACCCAGTACTTC,CASSVEASGGAGRRETQYF
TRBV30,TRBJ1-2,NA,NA,TGTGCCTGGAGATCTAATTCGGTATATGGCTACACCTTC,CAWRSNSVYGYTF
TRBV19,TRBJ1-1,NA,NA,TGTGCCAGTAGTCTAGACAGGTCCACTGAAGCTTTCTTT,CASSLDRSTEAFF
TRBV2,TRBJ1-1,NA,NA,TGTGCCAGCATCTCCAACGGGGGGGTTGGCACTGAAGCTTTCTTT,CASISNGGVGTEAFF
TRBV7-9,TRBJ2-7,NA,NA,TGTGCCAGCAGCCCGAAGGAGGCCCCGCTGGGGCAGTACTTC,CASSPKEAPLGQYF
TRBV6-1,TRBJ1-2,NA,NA,TGTGCCAGCAGTGAATCCGGCAGGGGAAGGGTTTCTAACTATGGCTACACCTTC,CASSESGRGRVSNYGYTF
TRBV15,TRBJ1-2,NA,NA,TGTGCCACCGGCCGACCGGGATCTAACTATGGCTACACCTTC,CATGRPGSNYGYTF
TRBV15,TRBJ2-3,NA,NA,TGTGCCACCAGCAGAGATGGCAGGCCCCCTCAACCAGATACGCAGTATTTT,CATSRDGRPPQPDTQYF
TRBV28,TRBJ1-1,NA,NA,TGTGCCAGCAGTCCGACGGGAACTGAAGCTTTCTTT,CASSPTGTEAFF
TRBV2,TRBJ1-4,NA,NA,TGTGCCAGCAGTGAATTGGGACAAACTAATGAAAAACTGTTTTTT,CASSELGQTNEKLFF
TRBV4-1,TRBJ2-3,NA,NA,TGCGCCAGCAGCCTTCTCCCCACAGATACGCAGTATTTT,CASSLLPTDTQYF
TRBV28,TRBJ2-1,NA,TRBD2,TGTGCCAGCAGGAACATAGCCGGGACTAGCGGGAACAGCTCCTACAATGAGCAGTTCTTC,CASRNIAGTSGNSSYNEQFF
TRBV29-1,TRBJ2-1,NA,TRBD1,TGCAGCGTTGTAAACCGGGACAGGAACAATGAGCAGTTCTTC,CSVVNRDRNNEQFF
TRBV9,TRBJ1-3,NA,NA,TGTGCCAGCAGCGTAGCGGCAGACTATCGCTACTCTGGAAACACCATATATTTT,CASSVAADYRYSGNTIYF
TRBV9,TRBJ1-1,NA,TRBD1,TGTGCCAGCAGCCCTCACAGGGGGCCGGACACTGAAGCTTTCTTT,CASSPHRGPDTEAFF
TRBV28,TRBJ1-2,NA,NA,TGTGCCAGCAGCCGTACGGGGGGGGTTTGGAAGAAAAACTATGGCTACACCTTC,CASSRTGGVWKKNYGYTF
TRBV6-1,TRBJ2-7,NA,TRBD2,TGTGCCAGCAGAGGACTAGCGGGAATGGGCTACGAGCAGTACTTC,CASRGLAGMGYEQYF
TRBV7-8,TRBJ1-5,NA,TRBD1,TGTGCCAGCAGCTTAGAACAGGGGGTTGGTCAGCCCCAGCATTTT,CASSLEQGVGQPQHF
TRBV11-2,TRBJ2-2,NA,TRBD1,TGTGCCAGCAGCTCGGGACAGATTACCACCGGGGAGCTGTTTTTT,CASSSGQITTGELFF
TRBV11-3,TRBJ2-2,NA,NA,TGTGCCAGCAGCTTAAACAGGGACACCGGGGAGCTGTTTTTT,CASSLNRDTGELFF
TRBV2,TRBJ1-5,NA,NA,TGTGCCAGCAGGGCACAGGGTAAGAGCAATCAGCCCCAGCATTTT,CASRAQGKSNQPQHF
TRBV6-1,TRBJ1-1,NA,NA,TGTGCCAGCAGTGTTGGGACACCTACGAGTGAAGCTTTCTTT,CASSVGTPTSEAFF
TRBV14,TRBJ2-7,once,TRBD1,TGTGCCAGCAGCCAAGCCCCGGGACAGACCTACGAGCAGTACTTC,CASSQAPGQTYEQYF
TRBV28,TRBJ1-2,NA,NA,TGTGCCAGCAGACTTCCGCGGGCTGGGTATGGCTACACCTTC,CASRLPRAGYGYTF
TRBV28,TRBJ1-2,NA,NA,TGTGCCAGCAGTGGGGGGACTGCGGATGGCTACACCTTC,CASSGGTADGYTF
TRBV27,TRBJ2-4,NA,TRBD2,TGTGCCAGCAGTGGTCCGGGGGGGATTCAGTACTTC,CASSGPGGIQYF
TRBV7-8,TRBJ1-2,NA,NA,TGTGCCAGCAGCTTAGGTGCGGGGAACTATGGCTACACCTTC,CASSLGAGNYGYTF
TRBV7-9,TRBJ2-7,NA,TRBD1,TGTGCCAGCAGCCCCAACCCGGGGACAGGGGAGCAGTACTTC,CASSPNPGTGEQYF
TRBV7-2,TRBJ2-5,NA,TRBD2,TGTGCCAGCAGCTTCGAGCGGGAGGGGACCCAGTACTTC,CASSFEREGTQYF
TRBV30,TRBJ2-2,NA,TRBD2,TGTGCCTGGAGTCCTATGACTAGCGGGAGCGTCACCGGGGAGCTGTTTTTT,CAWSPMTSGSVTGELFF
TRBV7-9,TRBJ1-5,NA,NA,TGTGCCAGCAGCTTATCAGGGGCCACAAATCAGCCCCAGCATTTT,CASSLSGATNQPQHF
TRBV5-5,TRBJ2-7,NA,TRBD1,TGTGCCAGCAAGACAGGGTGGGGATCCTACGAGCAGTACTTC,CASKTGWGSYEQYF
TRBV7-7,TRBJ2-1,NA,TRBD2,TGTGCCAGCAGCCCCGGACTAGCGGGTTCCGGCACAGGTGAGCAGTTCTTC,CASSPGLAGSGTGEQFF
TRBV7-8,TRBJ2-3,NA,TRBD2,TGTGCCAGCAATAGCGGGGGGGCAGATACGCAGTATTTT,CASNSGGADTQYF
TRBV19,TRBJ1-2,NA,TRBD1,TGTGCCAGTAGTATAATAGGACAGGGGGGTTATGGCTACACCTTC,CASSIIGQGGYGYTF
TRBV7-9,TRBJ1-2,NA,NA,TGTGCCAGCAGCTTAGGGGCTGAGGGCTACACCTTC,CASSLGAEGYTF
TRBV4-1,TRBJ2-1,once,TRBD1,TGCGCCAGCAGCCAATGGACAGGGGGCAATGAGCAGTTCTTC,CASSQWTGGNEQFF
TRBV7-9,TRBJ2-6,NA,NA,TGTGCCAGCGTGGCGGTTTCTGGGGCCAACGTCCTGACTTTC,CASVAVSGANVLTF
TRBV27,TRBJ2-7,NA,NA,TGTGCCAGCAGTCCCCAGTGGAGATCCTACGAGCAGTACTTC,CASSPQWRSYEQYF